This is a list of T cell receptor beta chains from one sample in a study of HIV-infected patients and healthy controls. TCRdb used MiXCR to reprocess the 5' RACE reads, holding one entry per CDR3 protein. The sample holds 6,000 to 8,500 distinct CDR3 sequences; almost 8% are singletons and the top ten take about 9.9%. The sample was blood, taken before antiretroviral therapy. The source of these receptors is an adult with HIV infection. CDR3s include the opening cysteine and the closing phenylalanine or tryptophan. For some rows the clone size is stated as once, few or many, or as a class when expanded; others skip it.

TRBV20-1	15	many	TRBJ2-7	CSARDLTSGFYEQYF
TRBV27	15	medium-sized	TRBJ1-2	CASTKVGQGNYGYTF
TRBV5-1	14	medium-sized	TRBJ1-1	CASRGGTGNSVAFF
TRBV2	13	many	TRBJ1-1	CASLVQGATEAFF
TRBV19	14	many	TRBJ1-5	CASSYKHSNQPQHF
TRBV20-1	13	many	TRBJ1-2	CSASPGTNYGYTF
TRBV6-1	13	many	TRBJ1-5	CASSGAGHQPQHF
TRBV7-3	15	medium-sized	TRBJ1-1	CASSLGTVSNTEAFF
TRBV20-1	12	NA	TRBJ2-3	CSARLRADTQYF
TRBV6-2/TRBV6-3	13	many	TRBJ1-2	CASSYRDSYGYTF
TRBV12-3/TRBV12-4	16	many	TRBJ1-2	CASSFPRGGANYGYTF
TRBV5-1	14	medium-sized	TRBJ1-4	CASSLGQGGEKLFF
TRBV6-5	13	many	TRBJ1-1	CASSEPARGQAFF
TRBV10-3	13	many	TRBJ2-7	CAISGNRGYEQYF
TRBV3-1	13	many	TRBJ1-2	CASSQGQGGGYTF
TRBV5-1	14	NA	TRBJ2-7	CASTLTGSDYEQYF
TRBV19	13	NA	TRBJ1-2	CASKLGLNYGYTF
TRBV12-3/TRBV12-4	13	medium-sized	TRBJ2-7	CASSFLGPHEQYF
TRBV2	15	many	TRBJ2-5	CASINQWGGQETQYF
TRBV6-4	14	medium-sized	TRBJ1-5	CASSDSYSNQPQHF
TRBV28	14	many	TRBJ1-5	CASSLRGRNQPQHF
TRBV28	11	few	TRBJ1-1	CATYGSTEAFF
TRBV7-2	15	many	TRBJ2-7	CASSLYALPAYEQYF
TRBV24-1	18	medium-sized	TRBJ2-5	CATSDPTPETGVLETQYF
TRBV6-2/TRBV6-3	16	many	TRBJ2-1	CASSYLGDFFYNEQFF
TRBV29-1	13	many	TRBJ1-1	CSVTTGSNTEAFF
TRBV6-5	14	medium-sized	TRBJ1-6	CATTRGGYNSPLHF
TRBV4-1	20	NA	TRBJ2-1	CASSLTGTSLIHRSYNEQFF
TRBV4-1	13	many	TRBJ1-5	CASSQLLNQPQHF
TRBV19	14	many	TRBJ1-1	CASSIQGAHTEAFF
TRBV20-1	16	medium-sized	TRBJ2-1	CSARDLRRGALNEQFF
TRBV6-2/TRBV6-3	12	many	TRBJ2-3	CASRQSTDTQYF
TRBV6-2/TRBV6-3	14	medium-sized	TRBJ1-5	CASSYSSGNQPQHF
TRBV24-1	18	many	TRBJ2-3	CATSEPTPGAGDTDTQYF
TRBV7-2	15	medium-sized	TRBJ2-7	CASSLPRGISYEQYF
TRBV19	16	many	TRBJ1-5	CASSIGGRRDYQPQHF
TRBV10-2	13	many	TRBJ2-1	CASTGTGSNEQFF
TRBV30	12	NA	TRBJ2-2	CAWGIGAGELFF
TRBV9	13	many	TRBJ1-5	CASSVQGNQPQHF
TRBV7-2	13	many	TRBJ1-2	CASSLGQGLGYTF
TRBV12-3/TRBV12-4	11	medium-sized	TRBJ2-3	CASSLKDTQYF